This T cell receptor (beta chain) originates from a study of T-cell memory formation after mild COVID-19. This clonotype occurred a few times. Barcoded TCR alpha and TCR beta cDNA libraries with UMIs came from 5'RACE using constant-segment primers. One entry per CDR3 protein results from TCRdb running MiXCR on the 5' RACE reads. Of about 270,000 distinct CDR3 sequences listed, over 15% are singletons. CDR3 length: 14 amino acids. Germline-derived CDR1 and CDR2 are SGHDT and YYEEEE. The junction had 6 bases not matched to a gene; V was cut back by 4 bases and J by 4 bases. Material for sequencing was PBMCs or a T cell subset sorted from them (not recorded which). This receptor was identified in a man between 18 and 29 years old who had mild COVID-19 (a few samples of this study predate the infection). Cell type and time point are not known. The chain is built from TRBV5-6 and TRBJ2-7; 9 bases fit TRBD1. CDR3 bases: TGTGCCAGCAGCCCCGGGACAGGGAATTACGAGCAGTACTTC. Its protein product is CASSPGTGNYEQYF.